The 27 T cell receptor beta chains below were found in one sample sequenced in a study of cytomegalovirus exposure and HLA in healthy donors. PCR was performed using 60 Vbeta and 13 Jbeta primers. The method was immunoSEQ multiplex PCR; TCRdb's version includes in-frame clones alone and lacks a portion of them. The sample holds approximately 160,000 clones, roughly 79% seen once. Sequences were obtained from PBMCs. The receptors here all came from a male donor in good health and CMV-seropositive.

Points on this clone: At the DNA level, this CDR3 is encoded by other sequences in the same sample as well. The chain employs TRBV27 and TRBJ1-2; no definite D call. Trimming left V 6 bases short and J 4 bases short, with 9 bases between. The germline V gene has CDR1 MNHEY and CDR2 SMNVEV (reference sequence). The CDR3 is made up of 12 amino acids. CDR3 nucleotide sequence: TGTGCCAGCAGGGGAGGGAGCTATGGCTACACCTTC. Amino acids: CASRGGSYGYTF.

This clone appeared a single time. V gene TRBV9 combines with J gene TRBJ2-1; 9 nucleotides align to TRBD2. The CDR3 sequence is 17 residues long. The V segment lost 4 bases and the J segment 7 bases; nucleotides outside the gene matches: 15. Per the germline V gene, CDR1 is SGDLS and CDR2 is YYNGEE. The chain's CDR3 is CASSTYSGGGPGNEQFF. CDR3 coding DNA: TGTGCCAGCAGCACTTATAGCGGGGGCGGTCCGGGGAATGAGCAGTTCTTC.

The chain uses TRBV7-2 and TRBJ2-7, with 12 bases identical to TRBD1. Losses at the gene ends were 1 base for V and 6 bases for J; bases not matched to a gene: 4. The germline gives CDR1 SGHTA, CDR2 FQGNSA. The CDR3 covers 15 residues. The CDR3 loop is CASSLGGTGGGEQYF. The CDR3 DNA reads as TGTGCCAGCAGCTTAGGAGGGACAGGGGGCGGCGAGCAGTACTTC.

The CDR3 sequence: CASSLDTTGDGQETQYF. The CDR3 region has the DNA TGTGCCAGCAGCTTAGATACCACAGGGGACGGACAAGAGACCCAGTACTTC. This chain links TRBV11-2 with TRBJ2-5; 7 bases match TRBD1. V lost 0 bases to trimming and J lost 2 bases; unmatched junction nucleotides: 9. The CDR3 consists of 17 residues. Germline CDR1 is SGHAT and CDR2 is FQNNGV.

This clone was seen only once. The J gene is TRBJ2-6, the V gene TRBV5-1; D is undetermined. Germline-derived CDR1 and CDR2 are SGHRS and YFSETQ. V dropped 2 bases and J dropped 2 bases, with 5 bases sitting between them. The CDR3 loop spans 14 amino acids. DNA for the CDR3: TGCGCCAGCAGCTTTAGTACTGGGGCCAACGTCCTGACTTTC. Translated: CASSFSTGANVLTF.

The chain employs TRBV5-4 and TRBJ2-1; D is possibly TRBD2 (5 bases). V lost 2 bases and J lost 0, with 9 bases in between. The CDR3 is 15 amino acids. Germline V gene sequence: CDR1 SGHNT, CDR2 YYREEE (reference sequence). CDR3 nucleotides: TGTGCCAGCAGCTTTTTGGGGAGCTCCTACAATGAGCAGTTCTTC. It translates to CASSFLGSSYNEQFF.

V is TRBV11-3 and J is TRBJ2-2; the match to TRBD1 covers 8 bases. CDR3 length: 15 residues. V lost 5 bases to trimming and J lost 7 bases; unmatched junction nucleotides: 9. The germline V gene encodes CDR1 SGHNT and CDR2 YENEEA. In nucleotides, the CDR3 is TGTGCCAGCAGCCTTCGACAGGGGCTGGGCGGGGAGCTGTTTTTT. Translated, it gives CASSLRQGLGGELFF. The variable domain in full, with the rest retrieved from reference TRBV11-3 and TRBJ2-2, is EAGVVQSPRYKIIEKKQPVAFWCNPISGHNTLYWYLQNLGQGPELLIRYENEEAVDDSQLPKDRFSAERLKGVDSTLKIQPAELGDSAVYLCASSLRQGLGGELFFGEGSRLTVL.

This chain links TRBV7-2 with TRBJ2-7, with D maybe TRBD1 (5 bases). V gave up 0 bases and J gave up 2 bases, with 11 bases separating them. The CDR3 is 15 amino acids. CDR1 is SGHTA, CDR2 FQGNSA, per germline. The CDR3 spells CASSLARDPAYEQYF. DNA of the CDR3: TGTGCCAGCAGCTTAGCCAGGGATCCAGCCTACGAGCAGTACTTC.

This chain joins TRBV19 and TRBJ2-7; D remains ambiguous. CDR1 and CDR2 from the germline V gene are LNHDA and SQIVND (reference sequence). There are 11 residues in the CDR3. V was trimmed by 5 bases and J by 4 bases, leaving 6 bases between them. Here the CDR3 DNA reads TGTGCCAGTAGTTCCCCTTACGAGCAGTACTTC. This translates into CASSSPYEQYF.

The chain is built from TRBV19 and TRBJ1-5, with D possibly being TRBD1 (6 bases). The CDR3 has 14 residues. V gave up 3 bases and J gave up 6 bases, with 12 bases separating them. Germline V gene sequence: CDR1 LNHDA, CDR2 SQIVND (reference sequence). CDR3 DNA: TGTGCCAGTAGTATTGCAGGGGAAGCTCAGCCCCAGCATTTT. This translates into CASSIAGEAQPQHF.

The V call is TRBV5-8, the J call TRBJ1-2, with TRBD1 matching over 9 bases. Germline trimming cut 4 bases from V and 2 bases from J; bases unmatched to any gene: 3. The CDR3 has 14 amino acids. Germline CDR1 SGHTS, CDR2 YDEGEE. CDR3 DNA sequence: TGTGCCAGCAGCAGACAGGGGGGGAACTATGGCTACACCTTC. This translates into CASSRQGGNYGYTF. Combining the CDR3 with reference TRBV5-8 and TRBJ1-2 gives the whole variable domain EAGVTQSPTHLIKTRGQQATLRCSPISGHTSVYWYQQALGLGLQFLLWYDEGEERNRGNFPPRFSGRQFPNYSSELNVNALELEDSALYLCASSRQGGNYGYTFGSGTRLTVV.

V is TRBV9 and J is TRBJ2-7; D possibly corresponds to TRBD1 (6 bases). The V end was cut by 0 bases, the J end by 2 bases, with 12 bases between. CDR1 is SGDLS, CDR2 YYNGEE, per germline. The CDR3 consists of 15 residues. CDR3 sequence (DNA): TGTGCCAGCAGCGTAGAACAGGGTAGGACCTACGAGCAGTACTTC. Translation: CASSVEQGRTYEQYF. Combining the CDR3 with reference TRBV9 and TRBJ2-7 gives the whole variable domain DSGVTQTPKHLITATGQRVTLRCSPRSGDLSVYWYQQSLDQGLQFLIQYYNGEERAKGNILERFSAQQFPDLHSELNLSSLELGDSALYFCASSVEQGRTYEQYFGPGTRLTVT.

Concerning this clone: At one end, the junction sequence differs from germline, possibly due to a read error. This chain links TRBV4-3 with TRBJ1-2; no clear D. Germline loops: CDR1 LGHNA, CDR2 YSLEER. This CDR3 spans 14 amino acids. CDR3 region: CASSQSAWNYGCTF. The CDR3 DNA reads TGCGCCAGCAGCCAATCTGCGTGGAACTATGGCTGCACCTTC.

The chain recombines TRBV20-1 with TRBJ2-5, with a tentative D call TRBD2 (6 bases). CDR3 length: 11 amino acids. Germline CDR1 DFQATT, CDR2 SNEGSKA (reference sequence). Trimming cost V 8 bases and J 4 bases, with 11 bases left between them. The CDR3 bases are TGCAGTCAGACTAGTAGAGAGACCCAGTACTTC. Its translation: CSQTSRETQYF.

The V gene is TRBV27, the J gene TRBJ2-7; D may be TRBD1 (6 bases). This CDR3 spans 15 amino acids. V lost 5 bases to trimming and J lost 2 bases, with 16 bases between them. CDR1 is MNHEY, CDR2 SMNVEV, per germline (reference sequence). The CDR3 DNA is TGTGCCAGCAGTACAGGGACAAAGGATACCTACGAGCAGTACTTC. The encoded protein is CASSTGTKDTYEQYF.

The genes are TRBV29-1 and TRBJ1-5, with TRBD1 matching 8 bases. CDR1 is SQVTM, CDR2 ANQGSEA, per germline. J was trimmed by 4 bases and V by 7 bases; bases with no gene match: 6. The CDR3 length is 13 residues. Here the CDR3 DNA reads TGCAGCGACCAGGGGGCTCGTAATCAGCCCCAGCATTTT. Translation gives CSDQGARNQPQHF.

This clone was recorded a few times. The rearrangement uses TRBV6-1 and TRBJ2-2; 10 bases line up with TRBD1. Germline values: CDR1 MNHNS, CDR2 SASEGT. This CDR3 spans 15 amino acids. J lost 6 bases, V lost 4 bases, and 5 bases had no gene match. CDR3: CASSAGTGDPGELFF. In DNA, the CDR3 is TGTGCCAGCAGTGCCGGGACAGGGGACCCCGGGGAGCTGTTTTTT.

CDR3 nucleotide sequence: TGTGCCAGCAGCCTACAGGGGTCCCAGAACACCGGGGAGCTGTTTTTT. Its protein is CASSLQGSQNTGELFF. The chain carries TRBV13 and TRBJ2-2, with TRBD1 matching 7 bases. This CDR3 has 16 amino acids. The germline V gene encodes CDR1 PRHDT and CDR2 FYEKMQ (reference sequence). Trimming at V came to 5 bases and at J to 1 base, leaving 7 bases not matched to a gene.

The chain combines TRBV19 with TRBJ1-4, with 9 positions matching TRBD1. CDR3 length equals 16 residues. The germline CDR1 and CDR2 sequences are LNHDA and SQIVND (reference sequence). V dropped 6 bases and J dropped 5; count of bases not matched to a gene: 10. This CDR3 reads CASSLGQGRGNEKLFF. The CDR3 nucleotides read TGTGCCAGTAGCCTGGGACAGGGAAGGGGCAATGAAAAACTGTTTTTT.

The chain links TRBV2 to TRBJ2-5, with 9 bases fitting TRBD2. V dropped 6 bases and J dropped 5; count of bases not matched to a gene: 7. CDR1 SNHLY and CDR2 FYNNEI come from the germline V gene. The CDR3 extends over 14 amino acids. This CDR3 is CASSFGLAQETQYF. As DNA, the CDR3 is TGTGCCAGCAGCTTCGGACTAGCGCAGGAGACCCAGTACTTC.

The chain uses TRBV2 and TRBJ2-7; 14 nucleotides agree with TRBD2. Germline loops: CDR1 SNHLY, CDR2 FYNNEI. The CDR3 covers 16 residues. V dropped 0 bases and J dropped 8; count of bases not matched to a gene: 6. The chain's CDR3 is CASSEAPGTSGGQQYF. CDR3 coding DNA: TGTGCCAGCAGTGAAGCCCCCGGGACTAGCGGGGGACAGCAGTACTTC.

This chain connects TRBV7-9 to TRBJ1-6; 7 nucleotides agree with TRBD1. The CDR3 loop spans 14 amino acids. J gave up 9 bases and V 5 bases, and 7 bases lay outside the gene matches. Germline CDR1 reads SEHNR; CDR2 reads FQNEAQ (reference sequence). The CDR3 region is CASSPQGGGSPLHF. Written as DNA, the CDR3 is TGTGCCAGCAGCCCGCAAGGGGGCGGTTCACCCCTCCACTTT.

The V call is TRBV4-2, the J call TRBJ2-1; TRBD2 agrees at 7 bases. V shed 0 bases, J shed 0 bases, and the junction held 5 bases outside the gene matches. From germline, CDR1 is LGHNA and CDR2 YNFKEQ. CDR3 length equals 17 residues. This CDR3 reads CASSQDRRGISYNEQFF. The CDR3 DNA sequence: TGTGCCAGCAGCCAAGATCGGCGGGGGATCTCCTACAATGAGCAGTTCTTC.

This clone has just one count. The V and J genes are TRBV11-3 and TRBJ2-7; no definite D call. CDR3 length: 16 residues. Trimming removed 7 bases at V and 0 bases at J, with 19 bases between. Germline V gives CDR1 SGHNT, CDR2 YENEEA. CDR3 coding DNA: TGTGCCAGCACCTTCCCCTGGCGGCCCAGCTCCTACGAGCAGTACTTC. Residues: CASTFPWRPSSYEQYF.

This clone was recorded only once. The chain combines TRBV27 with TRBJ2-1, with D possibly matching TRBD1 (6 bases). Germline V gene data show CDR1 as MNHEY and CDR2 as SMNVEV (reference sequence). The CDR3 extends over 14 amino acids. Trimming cost V 2 bases and J 5 bases, with 10 bases left between them. As DNA, the CDR3 is TGTGCCAGCAGTTTAGGTACAGGGAACAATGAGCAGTTCTTC. Its protein is CASSLGTGNNEQFF.

This clone was counted only a few times. This chain connects TRBV5-5 to TRBJ1-4; 8 bases line up with TRBD1. Germline-derived CDR1 and CDR2 are SGHKS and YYEKEE (reference sequence). This CDR3 has 17 residues. V shed 7 bases, J shed 5 bases, and the junction held 16 bases outside the gene matches. The CDR3 DNA reads as TGTGCCAGCTCCCCGGTAGGTACGACAGGGGCGAATGAAAAACTGTTTTTT. Translated: CASSPVGTTGANEKLFF.

The V and J genes are TRBV7-9 and TRBJ1-1, with a possible D match to TRBD1 (5 bases). Trimming stripped 1 base from V and 0 bases from J, with 6 bases between. The CDR3 has 14 residues. Germline V gene lookup returns CDR1 SEHNR and CDR2 FQNEAQ (reference sequence). The CDR3 nucleotides are TGTGCCAGCAGCTTAGAGGGGATGAACACTGAAGCTTTCTTT. It codes for CASSLEGMNTEAFF.